The 30 T cell receptor beta chains presented below share a single source sample, sequenced in a study of T-cell reconstitution after alpha-beta-depleted transplantation in children. Unique molecular identifiers were incorporated when the TCRbeta library was constructed. TCRdb ran MiXCR on the PCR reads and lists one entry per CDR3 protein. The sample includes 450,000 to 500,000 distinct CDR3 sequences, around 13% of them seen just once. Sample: PBMCs from the stem cell graft donor, taken from the stem cell graft. The receptors stem from a human donor who donated a stem cell graft to a child with combined immunodeficiency.

This clonotype was picked up a small number of times. V is TRBV5-1 and J is TRBJ1-1; D gene uncertain. The CDR3 is 14 residues long. Between the trimmed V and J ends, which lost 1 base and 1 base, there was a span of 8 bases. Germline values: CDR1 SGHRS, CDR2 YFSETQ. This CDR3 reads CASSLNRENTEAFF. The CDR3 DNA is TGCGCCAGCAGCTTGAACAGAGAGAACACTGAAGCTTTCTTT.

This chain joins TRBV29-1 and TRBJ1-1, with D unresolved. The CDR3 is made up of 13 amino acids. Looked up from germline, CDR1 is SQVTM and CDR2 is ANQGSEA. Trimming shortened V by 4 bases and J by 0 bases, and 9 bases separated the two germline ends. The CDR3 DNA sequence: TGCAGCGTTGTGCGGAAAATGAACACTGAAGCTTTCTTT. Residues: CSVVRKMNTEAFF.

This clonotype showed up many times. V gene TRBV12-3 or TRBV12-4 combines with J gene TRBJ2-7, with D maybe TRBD2 (5 bases). V lost 3 bases and J 3 bases, leaving 6 bases between the germline ends. The CDR3 consists of 12 residues. CDR3 protein: CASSFEGYEQYF. DNA for the CDR3: TGTGCCAGCAGTTTTGAGGGCTACGAGCAGTACTTC.

The genes are TRBV18 and TRBJ2-3; 8 positions agree with TRBD2. V shed 5 bases, J shed 3 bases, and the junction held 13 bases outside the gene matches. Looked up from germline, CDR1 is KGHSH and CDR2 is LQKENI. The CDR3 extends over 17 amino acids. The CDR3 loop is CASSSPLRGGLTDTQYF. CDR3 DNA sequence: TGTGCCAGCTCATCCCCCTTACGGGGGGGCTTGACAGATACGCAGTATTTT.

The gene calls are TRBV4-3 and TRBJ2-7; tentatively, D is TRBD1 (5 bases). The V gene lost 0 bases and the J gene lost 1 base, with 10 bases spanning the gap. The germline CDR1 and CDR2 sequences are LGHNA and YSLEER. The CDR3 is 15 residues long. The CDR3 DNA reads as TGCGCCAGCAGCCAAGAATATAGGGGTTCCTACGAGCAGTACTTC. This encodes CASSQEYRGSYEQYF.

This clonotype has a handful of counts. This chain uses TRBV5-6 with TRBJ2-7; D might be TRBD1 or TRBD2, each matching 5 bases. CDR3 length: 17 amino acids. The germline CDR1 and CDR2 sequences are SGHDT and YYEEEE. V was shortened by 0 bases and J by 6 bases, with 22 bases between the two germline ends. The CDR3 DNA reads as TGTGCCAGCAGCTTGGAAGTAACGGGACGGTCCTCAGCCGAGCAGTACTTC. Translating gives CASSLEVTGRSSAEQYF.

This sequence joins TRBV13 and TRBJ2-5; 12 bases are a match to TRBD2. Germline CDR1 is PRHDT and CDR2 is FYEKMQ (reference sequence). The CDR3 is made up of 16 amino acids. V shed 5 bases and J 4 bases; nucleotides not matched to a gene: 8. DNA for the CDR3: TGTGCCAGCAGCCCACAGACTAGCGGGGGCGGAGAGACCCAGTACTTC. It specifies CASSPQTSGGGETQYF.

Ten or more counts support this clonotype. The V and J genes are TRBV6-1 and TRBJ1-3; D may be TRBD1 (6 bases). The CDR3 is 18 amino acids. Germline CDR1 and CDR2: MNHNS and SASEGT. The V end lost 7 bases, the J end lost 0 bases, and 22 bases lay between the germline ends. For the CDR3, the DNA is TGTGCCAGCATGGCCCATGACCCGGACAGACTCTCTGGAAACACCATATATTTT. It specifies CASMAHDPDRLSGNTIYF.

This clonotype was found many times. The chain employs TRBV11-2 and TRBJ2-5, with TRBD1 as a possible D gene (6 bases). The V and J ends lost 6 bases and 1 base respectively, with 15 bases between them. The germline CDR1 and CDR2 sequences are SGHAT and FQNNGV. CDR3 length: 15 residues. DNA for the CDR3: TGTGCCAGCAGTTCCACAGGGTCGCCCCAAGAGACCCAGTACTTC. Amino acids: CASSSTGSPQETQYF.

This clonotype was recorded at least ten times. The V and J genes are TRBV11-2 and TRBJ2-2; possible D gene TRBD2, 6 bases. V lost 5 bases to trimming and J lost 7 bases, with 11 bases between them. This CDR3 comprises 13 residues. Germline CDR1 and CDR2: SGHAT and FQNNGV. CDR3: CASSVIGGGELFF. CDR3 nucleotides: TGTGCCAGCAGCGTCATCGGGGGCGGGGAGCTGTTTTTT.

The sample holds many counts of this clonotype. The rearrangement joins TRBV20-1 to TRBJ2-2; 10 bases are a match to TRBD1. CDR1 and CDR2 from the germline V gene are DFQATT and SNEGSKA (reference sequence). The CDR3 length is 13 residues. With 5 bases clipped from V and 7 bases from J, the junction kept 4 bases outside the gene matches. CDR3 coding DNA: TGCAGTGCTCGACAGGGGGCAGGCGGGGAGCTGTTTTTT. Protein product: CSARQGAGGELFF.

This clonotype was recorded at least ten times. This sequence joins TRBV6-2 or TRBV6-3 and TRBJ2-2; D gene ambiguous. CDR1 is MNHEY and CDR2 is SVGEGT in the germline V gene. The CDR3 is 12 amino acids. Between the trimmed V and J ends, which lost 6 bases and 7 bases, there was a span of 9 bases. CDR3 loop: CASRNLDGELFF. CDR3 bases: TGTGCCAGCAGGAACCTCGACGGGGAGCTGTTTTTT.

This clonotype has ten or more counts. The CDR3 here is CSVELGTTENADTQYF. The DNA for the CDR3 is TGCAGCGTTGAGCTTGGGACTACAGAGAACGCAGATACGCAGTATTTT. This chain uses TRBV29-1 with TRBJ2-3; 7 bases agree with TRBD2. Germline CDR1 and CDR2: SQVTM and ANQGSEA. The CDR3 spans 16 residues. The ends lost 3 bases at V and 4 bases at J; junction bases unmatched: 13.

This clonotype was counted between two and nine times. This chain connects TRBV18 to TRBJ2-6; a possible D gene is TRBD1 (6 bases). Trimming cost V 1 base and J 0 bases, with 13 bases left between them. The CDR3 extends over 18 amino acids. Germline V gene data show CDR1 as KGHSH and CDR2 as LQKENI. For the CDR3, the DNA is TGTGCCAGCTCACCACTGGGGGCGTTAGACTCTGGGGCCAACGTCCTGACTTTC. It translates to CASSPLGALDSGANVLTF.

This clonotype appeared a few times. The chain employs TRBV11-2 and TRBJ1-3, with D possibly TRBD1 on 5 matching bases. The CDR3 is 17 residues long. Germline CDR1 is SGHAT and CDR2 is FQNNGV. Deletions cut 2 bases from V and 0 bases from J, with 14 bases between. The DNA of the CDR3 is TGTGCCAGCAGCTTAAATGCGGGGGAGCCCTCTGGAAACACCATATATTTT. Its protein is CASSLNAGEPSGNTIYF. The variable domain in full, with the rest retrieved from reference TRBV11-2 and TRBJ1-3, is EAGVAQSPRYKIIEKRQSVAFWCNPISGHATLYWYQQILGQGPKLLIQFQNNGVVDDSQLPKDRFSAERLKGVDSTLKIQPAKLEDSAVYLCASSLNAGEPSGNTIYFGEGSWLTVV.

This clonotype was counted only a few times. The CDR3 DNA reads as TGTGCCAGCACCGAAACCGGGACGGAAGAGACCCAGTACTTC. Residues: CASTETGTEETQYF. V usage is TRBV11-2 and J usage is TRBJ2-5; D could derive from TRBD1 or TRBD2 (5 bases each). The CDR3 is 14 residues long. The germline V and J ends were trimmed by 7 bases and 3 bases, with 15 bases remaining between them. Germline V gives CDR1 SGHAT, CDR2 FQNNGV.

The chain carries TRBV3-1 and TRBJ2-2, with 10 bases fitting TRBD2. V lost 3 bases to trimming and J lost 2 bases; unmatched junction nucleotides: 6. CDR1 is LGHDT and CDR2 is YNNKEL in the germline V gene (reference sequence). The CDR3 is 17 amino acids. The CDR3 bases are TGTGCCAGCAGCCACTTAGCGGGGGGCGGTAACACCGGGGAGCTGTTTTTT. It codes for CASSHLAGGGNTGELFF.

This chain connects TRBV4-3 to TRBJ1-1; perhaps TRBD1 as D (5 bases). V dropped 1 base and J dropped 7 bases, with 13 bases sitting between them. The CDR3 length is 14 residues. CDR1 LGHNA and CDR2 YSLEER come from the germline V gene. This CDR3 reads CASSQAPGFFEAFF. DNA of the CDR3: TGCGCCAGCAGCCAAGCGCCAGGGTTTTTTGAAGCTTTCTTT.

The V gene is TRBV29-1, the J gene TRBJ2-7, with TRBD2 matching 7 bases. Germline-derived CDR1 and CDR2 are SQVTM and ANQGSEA. This CDR3 comprises 14 residues. Trimming removed 3 bases from V and 6 bases from J; junction bases left unmatched: 11. The chain's CDR3 is CSVDVGLVLGEQYF. CDR3 bases: TGCAGCGTTGATGTAGGACTAGTATTAGGCGAGCAGTACTTC.

Details on this clonotype: This may be a read error, as it is one base from a much larger clone. The genes are TRBV20-1 and TRBJ2-1; D might be TRBD1 or TRBD2, each matching 6 bases. The CDR3 is 16 amino acids. Germline loops: CDR1 DFQATT, CDR2 SNEGSKA (reference sequence). CDR3 in amino acids: CCARGGTPASYNEQFF. The CDR3 DNA is TGCTGTGCTAGAGGCGGGACACCCGCCTCCTACAATGAGCAGTTCTTC.

This clonotype was recorded at least ten times. The CDR3 region is CASSVRTSQNTQYF. The CDR3 region has the DNA TGTGCCAGCAGTGTTAGAACTAGCCAAAATACGCAGTATTTT. The genes are TRBV2 and TRBJ2-3; TRBD2 is a possible D gene (6 bases). CDR3 size: 14 residues. The V gene lost 4 bases and the J gene lost 7 bases, with 15 bases spanning the gap. The V gene's germline CDR1 is SNHLY and CDR2 FYNNEI. The full variable domain, completed using reference TRBV2 and TRBJ2-3, is EPEVTQTPSHQVTQMGQEVILRCVPISNHLYFYWYRQILGQKVEFLVSFYNNEISEKSEIFDDQFSVERPDGSNFTLKIRSTKLEDSAMYFCASSVRTSQNTQYFGPGTRLTVL.

CDR3 loop: CSARVRGISYEQYF. The CDR3 nucleotides are TGCAGCGCCCGGGTGCGGGGTATATCCTACGAGCAGTACTTC. This chain connects TRBV29-1 to TRBJ2-7, with D perhaps matching TRBD2 (6 bases). This CDR3 contains 14 residues. Germline CDR1 reads SQVTM; CDR2 reads ANQGSEA. Trimming cost V 7 bases and J 1 base, with 17 bases left between them.

This clonotype was observed at least ten times. V usage is TRBV7-2 and J usage is TRBJ2-1; the D is unclear. The germline CDR1 and CDR2 sequences are SGHTA and FQGNSA. The CDR3 length is 14 residues. The germline V and J ends were trimmed by 1 base and 2 bases, with 6 bases remaining between them. CDR3: CASSLVGTYNEQFF. The DNA for the CDR3 is TGTGCCAGCAGCTTAGTTGGTACCTACAATGAGCAGTTCTTC.

The chain combines TRBV7-8 with TRBJ2-3; D is unclear. V lost 10 bases and J 2 bases, leaving 13 bases between the germline ends. In germline, CDR1 is SGHVS, CDR2 FQNEAQ. CDR3 length: 13 residues. The CDR3: CATKTDPTDTQYF. The CDR3 region has the DNA TGTGCCACCAAGACCGACCCCACAGATACGCAGTATTTT. The full variable domain, rest sourced from reference TRBV7-8 and TRBJ2-3, is GAGVSQSPRYKVAKRGQDVALRCDPISGHVSLFWYQQALGQGPEFLTYFQNEAQLDKSGLPSDRFFAERPEGSVSTLKIQRTQQEDSAVYLCATKTDPTDTQYFGPGTRLTVL.

Ten or more counts support this clonotype. The chain combines TRBV20-1 with TRBJ2-7, with a weak D call TRBD2 (6 bases). V lost 5 bases and J lost 0, with 14 bases in between. The CDR3 covers 14 residues. Germline CDR1 is DFQATT and CDR2 is SNEGSKA (reference sequence). CDR3 in DNA: TGCAGTGCTCAGACGGAGGGTCCCTCCTACGAGCAGTACTTC. Translated, it gives CSAQTEGPSYEQYF.

This clonotype was seen at least ten times. The chain is built from TRBV12-3 or TRBV12-4 and TRBJ2-6; D call uncertain. The V end lost 3 bases, the J end lost 0 bases, and 12 bases lay between the germline ends. CDR3 length: 17 residues. The CDR3 loop reads CASSLRRGSSGANVLTF. The CDR3 coding sequence is TGTGCCAGCAGTTTGCGACGTGGAAGCTCTGGGGCCAACGTCCTGACTTTC.

Ten or more counts support this clonotype. The chain couples TRBV28 to TRBJ2-1; D uncertain. Germline V CDR1 and CDR2: MDHEN, SYDVKM. The CDR3 sequence is 13 residues long. Trimming took off 7 bases at V and 2 bases at J, with 9 bases between the two ends. In nucleotides, the CDR3 is TGTGCCAGCACCCAGTGGCCCTACAATGAGCAGTTCTTC. It is translated as CASTQWPYNEQFF.

The rearrangement joins TRBV10-3 to TRBJ2-7; D gene ambiguous. The CDR3 consists of 12 residues. Germline V gene lookup returns CDR1 ENHRY and CDR2 SYGVKD. Trimming took off 0 bases at V and 4 bases at J, with 4 bases between the two ends. The CDR3, as DNA: TGTGCCATCAGTGAGTCGCTGTACGAGCAGTACTTC. Translation: CAISESLYEQYF.

This clonotype occurred a few times. The chain couples TRBV20-1 to TRBJ1-1; no reliable D call. The V end lost 3 bases, the J end lost 6 bases, and 8 bases lay between the germline ends. Looked up from germline, CDR1 is DFQATT and CDR2 is SNEGSKA (reference sequence). The CDR3 consists of 11 residues. The CDR3 DNA reads as TGCAGTGCTAGGATAGACTCTGAAGCTTTCTTT. Protein: CSARIDSEAFF.

This clonotype has only a few counts. V usage is TRBV30 and J usage is TRBJ2-7; 7 positions agree with TRBD1. Germline loops: CDR1 GTSNPN, CDR2 SVGIG (reference sequence). The V gene end was trimmed by 0 bases and the J gene end by 2 bases; junction bases not matched to a gene: 1. This CDR3 has 13 amino acids. This CDR3 reads CAWSVDRAYEQYF. CDR3 nucleotide sequence: TGTGCCTGGAGTGTTGACAGGGCCTACGAGCAGTACTTC.